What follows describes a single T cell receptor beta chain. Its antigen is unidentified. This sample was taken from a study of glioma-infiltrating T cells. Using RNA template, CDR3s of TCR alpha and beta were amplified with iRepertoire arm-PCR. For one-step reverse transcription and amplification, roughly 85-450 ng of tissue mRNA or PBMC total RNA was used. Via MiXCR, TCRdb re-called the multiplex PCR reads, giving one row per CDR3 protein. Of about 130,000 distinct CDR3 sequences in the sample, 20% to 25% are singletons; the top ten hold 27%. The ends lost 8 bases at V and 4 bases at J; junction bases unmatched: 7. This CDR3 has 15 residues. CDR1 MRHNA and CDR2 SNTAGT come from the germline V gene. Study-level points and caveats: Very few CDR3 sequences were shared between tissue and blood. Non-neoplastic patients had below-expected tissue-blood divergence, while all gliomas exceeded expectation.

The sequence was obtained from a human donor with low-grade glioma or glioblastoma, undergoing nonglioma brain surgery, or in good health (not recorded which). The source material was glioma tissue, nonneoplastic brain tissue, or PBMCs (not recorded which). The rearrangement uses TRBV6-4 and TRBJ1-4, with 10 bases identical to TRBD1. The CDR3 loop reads CASRFGDRGNEKLFF. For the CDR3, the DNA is TGTGCCAGCCGTTTTGGGGACAGGGGTAATGAAAAACTGTTTTTT.